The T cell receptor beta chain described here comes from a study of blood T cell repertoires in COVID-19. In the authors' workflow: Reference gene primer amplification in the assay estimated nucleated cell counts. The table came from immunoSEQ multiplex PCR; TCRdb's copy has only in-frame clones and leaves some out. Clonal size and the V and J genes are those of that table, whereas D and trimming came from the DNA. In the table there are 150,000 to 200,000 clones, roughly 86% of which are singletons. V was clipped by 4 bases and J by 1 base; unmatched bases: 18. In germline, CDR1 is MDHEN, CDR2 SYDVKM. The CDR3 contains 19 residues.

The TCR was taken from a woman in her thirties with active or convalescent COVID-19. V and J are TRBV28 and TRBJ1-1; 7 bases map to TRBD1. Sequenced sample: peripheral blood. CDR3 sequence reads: CASSSQQQGLRGWNTEAFF. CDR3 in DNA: TGTGCCAGCAGTTCCCAGCAACAGGGGCTGCGGGGTTGGAACACTGAAGCTTTCTTT.